These 17 T cell receptor delta chains share one sample of origin, sequenced in a study of intestinal T cells in coeliac disease. Genomic DNA came from ten roughly 5.2-µm formalin-fixed paraffin-embedded scrolls per case. TRD repertoires were amplified in bulk with BIOMED-2 primers from approximately 0.15 ug of biopsy DNA. TCRdb fed the multiplex PCR reads to CATT. The sample records over 200 delta-chain clones, around 67% being singletons. Sequencing was done on a sample of a duodenal biopsy. These receptors originate from a human donor with celiac disease.

Details on this clone: A far more abundant clone sits one base away, making this likely a read error. The chain is built from TRDV1 and TRDJ1; possibly TRDD3 for D (6 bases). V lost 0 bases and J lost 7, with 12 bases in between. Looked up from germline, CDR1 is TSWWSYY and CDR2 is QGS. The CDR3 runs to 14 residues. The CDR3 loop is CALGELWGLRKLIF. DNA for the CDR3: TGTGCTCTTGGGGAACTGTGGGGATTGCGTAAACTCATCTTT.

Concerning this clone itself: This likely came from a read error, as a far larger clone is one base away. The same CDR3 is also encoded by other DNA sequences in this sample. This chain uses TRDV1 with TRDJ1, with 9 bases identical to TRDD3. The junction had 30 bases not matched to a gene; V was cut back by 5 bases and J by 2 bases. CDR1 and CDR2 (germline): TSWWSYY, QGS. The CDR3 has 23 amino acids. CDR3 amino acids: CALGKGGVFPLTGGRFGTDKLIF. The CDR3 coding sequence is TGTGCTCTTGGGAAGGGGGGGGTCTTCCCCCTAACTGGGGGAAGGTTCGGAACCGATAAACTCATCTTT.

On this clone: This sequence is one base from a far larger clone and is likely a read error. Other DNA sequences from this sample encode an identical CDR3 as well. CDR3 nucleotide sequence: TGTGCTCTTGGGAAGGGGGGGGTCTTCCCCCTAACTGGGGGAAGATTCGGCACCGATAAACTCATCTTT. Encoded protein: CALGKGGVFPLTGGRFGTDKLIF. The genes are TRDV1 and TRDJ1; the match to TRDD3 covers 9 bases. The V gene end was trimmed by 5 bases and the J gene end by 1 base; junction bases not matched to a gene: 29. The CDR3 covers 23 residues. Germline V gene lookup returns CDR1 TSWWSYY and CDR2 QGS.

The chain combines TRAV14/DV4 with TRDJ4; TRDD3 aligns across 12 bases. The CDR3 runs to 18 residues. Looked up from germline, CDR1 is TSDPSYG and CDR2 is QGSYDQQN (reference sequence). J was trimmed by 2 bases and V by 2 bases; bases with no gene match: 12. CDR3 residues: CAMREPGVLGDTGRPLIF. CDR3 coding DNA: TGTGCAATGAGAGAGCCGGGCGTACTGGGGGATACAGGAAGACCCCTGATCTTT.

Points on this clone: It differs at one base from a far larger clone, so likely a read error. The V gene remains uncalled, whereas the J gene is TRDJ1. The CDR3 contains 13 residues. The CDR3 is CASGAWYTDKLIF. The CDR3 DNA sequence: TGTGCCTCCGGGGCGTGGTACACCGATAAACTCATCTTC.

A remark on this clone: This likely came from a read error, as a far larger clone is one base away. The gene calls are TRDV1 and TRDJ1, with 9 bases that match TRDD3. V lost 0 bases and J lost 3; bases outside the gene matches: 26. From germline, CDR1 is TSWWSYY and CDR2 QGS. The CDR3 runs to 23 residues. CDR3 residues: CALGELSPTRVPSWGMLPDKLIF. As DNA, the CDR3 is TGTGCTCTTGGGGAACTAAGTCCTACGCGGGTTCCGAGCTGGGGGATGCTCCCCGATAAACTCATCTTT.

This clone was recorded only once. For the V gene the call is TRDV2; the J gene has no call; the table names TRDD3, a call not compared with the DNA. The CDR3 is 22 residues long. The germline V gene has CDR1 GEAIGNYY and CDR2 EKD. CDR3 loop: CACDTNCGRPTMKHISIKTLFF. The CDR3 bases are TGTGCCTGTGACACAAACTGTGGACGTCCCACAATGAAACACATCAGTATAAAAACCCTCTTCTTC.

With regard to this clone: The same CDR3 arises from other DNA sequences in this sample as well. The chain is built from TRDV1 and TRDJ1; 9 nucleotides align to TRDD2. V lost 3 bases and J lost 0; bases outside the gene matches: 35. Germline lookup yields CDR1 TSWWSYY and CDR2 QGS. This CDR3 has 26 amino acids. As DNA, the CDR3 is TGTGCTCTTGGGGACCCACCTCCGGGCCTTCCTACGGTGTACGAGGTCTGGGGGTCCGACACCGATAAACTCATCTTT. This translates into CALGDPPPGLPTVYEVWGSDTDKLIF.

No J gene call was made, and the V gene is TRDV2. This CDR3 spans 16 amino acids. Germline loops: CDR1 GEAIGNYY, CDR2 EKD. The CDR3 DNA sequence: TGTGCGTATCCCGCAATGAAACACATCAGTATAAAAACCCTCTTCTTC. This sequence encodes CAYPAMKHISIKTLFF.

On this clone itself: A far larger clone is one nucleotide away, so this likely arose from a read error. Other DNA sequences in this sample translate to the same CDR3. The gene calls are TRAV29/DV5 and TRDJ1; weak D call: TRDD3 (6 bases). The CDR3 length is 22 residues. Germline V CDR1 and CDR2: NSMFDY, ISSIKDK. The V and J ends lost 4 bases and 0 bases respectively, with 37 bases between them. The CDR3 protein is CAADLPPCCWGTGRGYTDKLIF. CDR3 bases: TGTGCAGCAGATCTTCCCCCCTGTTGCTGGGGTACGGGTCGGGGCTACACCGATAAACTCATCTTT. The full variable domain, completed using reference TRAV29/DV5 and TRDJ1, is DQQVKQNSPSLSVQEGRISILNCDYTNSMFDYFLWYKKYPAEGPTFLISISSIKDKNEDGRFTVFLNKSAKHLSLHIVPSQPGDSAVYFCAADLPPCCWGTGRGYTDKLIFGKGTRVTVEP.

To note about this clone: A far larger clone is one base from this, pointing to a likely read error. Within the sample, other DNA sequences also encode this same CDR3. The J gene is TRDJ1, the V gene TRDV1; 8 positions agree with TRDD3. Trimming removed 1 base from V and 0 bases from J; junction bases left unmatched: 22. CDR3 length: 22 residues. Germline CDR1 TSWWSYY, CDR2 QGS. CDR3 bases: TGTGCTCTTGGGGAACCTTCCTGGGGGACCCTCCTTCTACACCTTTACACCGATAAACTCATCTTT. Residues: CALGEPSWGTLLLHLYTDKLIF.

By sample share, this clone is hyperexpanded (1% or more). Additional DNA sequences in this sample encode the identical CDR3. The chain joins TRDV1 to TRDJ1; 10 bases match TRDD3. Germline V gene data show CDR1 as TSWWSYY and CDR2 as QGS. This CDR3 comprises 22 residues. J was trimmed by 5 bases and V by 5 bases; bases with no gene match: 29. In DNA, the CDR3 is TGTGCTCTTGGGAACCTGGCCTTCGTCCACCTGGGGGATATATTGGGGAGGGATAAACTCATCTTT. Its translation is CALGNLAFVHLGDILGRDKLIF.

Worth noting for this clone: A far larger clone is one base from this, pointing to a likely read error. The same CDR3 also results from other DNA sequences found in this sample. The genes are TRDV2 and TRDJ1; 11 nucleotides line up with TRDD3. Per the germline V gene, CDR1 is GEAIGNYY and CDR2 is EKD. This CDR3 has 21 amino acids. The CDR3 loop reads CACDTLTGGYSGPEYTDKLIF. CDR3 in DNA: TGTGCCTGTGACACCCTTACTGGGGGATATTCGGGCCCTGAGTACACCGATAAACTTATCTTT.

This chain uses TRDV2 with TRDJ1, with 10 bases aligning to TRDD3. Trimming removed 0 bases from V and 2 bases from J; junction bases left unmatched: 23. Looked up from germline, CDR1 is GEAIGNYY and CDR2 is EKD. The CDR3 contains 22 residues. The CDR3 sequence: CACDTVIGHTAMGDTVTDKLIF. DNA for the CDR3: TGTGCCTGTGACACCGTAATAGGTCATACGGCGATGGGGGATACAGTGACCGATAAACTCATCTTT.

The chain uses TRDV2 and TRDJ1, with 8 bases aligning to TRDD3. V shed 8 bases and J 0 bases; nucleotides not matched to a gene: 16. The CDR3 contains 17 residues. Per the germline V gene, CDR1 is GEAIGNYY and CDR2 is EKD. The CDR3 sequence: CAFLAGGGCGYTDKLIF. CDR3 sequence (DNA): TGTGCCTTCCTTGCTGGTGGGGGATGCGGGTACACCGATAAACTCATCTTT.

This chain joins TRDV2 and TRDJ3; 8 positions match TRDD3. CDR1 is GEAIGNYY and CDR2 is EKD in the germline V gene. V lost 2 bases and J lost 1; bases outside the gene matches: 18. This CDR3 is 22 amino acids long. CDR3 amino acids: CACDNIPTGGHGPSWDTRQMFF. The CDR3 nucleotides are TGTGCCTGTGACAATATTCCGACTGGGGGCCACGGGCCTTCCTGGGACACCCGACAGATGTTTTTC.

Comments on this clone: A far more abundant clone sits one base away, making this likely a read error. The identical CDR3 is also encoded by other nucleotide sequences in the sample. The V call is TRDV1, the J call TRDJ1; perhaps TRDD3 as D (6 bases). The CDR3 is 23 residues long. V shed 5 bases and J shed 1 base, with 38 bases lying between them. Germline V gene data show CDR1 as TSWWSYY and CDR2 as QGS. In nucleotides, the CDR3 is TGTGCTCTTGGGAAGGGGGGGGTCTTCCCCCTAACAGGGGGAAGGTTCGGCACCGATAAACTCATCTTT. This encodes CALGKGGVFPLTGGRFGTDKLIF.